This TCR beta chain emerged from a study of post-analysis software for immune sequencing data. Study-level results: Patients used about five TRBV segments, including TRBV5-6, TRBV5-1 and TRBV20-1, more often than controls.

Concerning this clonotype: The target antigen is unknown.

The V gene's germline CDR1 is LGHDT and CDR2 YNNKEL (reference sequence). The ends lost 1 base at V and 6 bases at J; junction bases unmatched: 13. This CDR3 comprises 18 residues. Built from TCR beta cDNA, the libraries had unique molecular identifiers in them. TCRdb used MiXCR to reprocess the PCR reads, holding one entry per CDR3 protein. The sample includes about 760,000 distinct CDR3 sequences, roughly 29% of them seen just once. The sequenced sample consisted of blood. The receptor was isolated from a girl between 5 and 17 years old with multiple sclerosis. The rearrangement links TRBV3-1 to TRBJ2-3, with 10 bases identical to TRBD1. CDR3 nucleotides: TGTGCCAGCAGCCAAGCGGAGACAGGGGGCCCCCGGGGGGATACGCAGTATTTT. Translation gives CASSQAETGGPRGDTQYF.